Following are 30 T cell receptor beta chains from one sample sequenced in a study of response to subunit inactivated influenza vaccine. One entry per CDR3 protein results from TCRdb running MiXCR on the RT-PCR reads. The table has 200,000 to 300,000 distinct CDR3 sequences, less than 15% seen once. This specimen was non-naive T cells sorted from PBMCs, taken 14 days before vaccination. The receptor source for this set is a middle-aged man who received an inactivated influenza vaccine.

The chain links TRBV5-8 to TRBJ1-2; D remains ambiguous. Germline V lookup: CDR1 SGHTS, CDR2 YDEGEE. Trimming cost V 0 bases and J 4 bases, with 16 bases left between them. This CDR3 has 16 amino acids. In nucleotides, the CDR3 is TGTGCCAGCAGCTTGGCCGGGCGAGTACCGGGCTATGGCTACACCTTC. Translating it yields CASSLAGRVPGYGYTF.

This clonotype has ten or more counts. The J gene is TRBJ1-1, the V gene TRBV12-3 or TRBV12-4; 7 nucleotides line up with TRBD1. CDR3 length equals 13 residues. Trimming cost V 4 bases and J 5 bases; bases outside gene matches: 4. The CDR3 DNA reads TGTGCCAGCAGTTACACAGGGGATACTGAAGCTTTCTTT. Its protein is CASSYTGDTEAFF.

The rearrangement joins TRBV5-5 to TRBJ2-7, with no clear D. V lost 1 base to trimming and J lost 3 bases, with 17 bases between them. There are 16 residues in the CDR3. Germline values: CDR1 SGHKS, CDR2 YYEKEE (reference sequence). As DNA, the CDR3 is TGTGCCAGCAGCTTGAGGGCTGCCAGCGCAAACTACGAGCAGTACTTC. Encoded protein: CASSLRAASANYEQYF. Based on the CDR3 plus reference TRBV5-5 and TRBJ2-7, the full variable domain is DAGVTQSPTHLIKTRGQQVTLRCSPISGHKSVSWYQQVLGQGPQFIFQYYEKEERGRGNFPDRFSARQFPNYSSELNVNALLLGDSALYLCASSLRAASANYEQYFGPGTRLTVT.

This clonotype was counted ten times or more. This chain joins TRBV11-1 and TRBJ1-3; 12 nucleotides match TRBD1. CDR1 and CDR2 from the germline V gene are SGHAT and FQDESV (reference sequence). V shed 3 bases, J shed 2 bases, and the junction held 8 bases outside the gene matches. The CDR3 totals 18 residues. CDR3 region: CASSLPGQGALTGNTIYF. CDR3 sequence (DNA): TGTGCCAGCAGCTTGCCGGGACAGGGGGCGCTTACTGGAAACACCATATATTTT. Drawing the rest from reference TRBV11-1 and TRBJ1-3, the complete variable domain is EAEVAQSPRYKITEKSQAVAFWCDPISGHATLYWYRQILGQGPELLVQFQDESVVDDSQLPKDRFSAERLKGVDSTLKIQPAELGDSAMYLCASSLPGQGALTGNTIYFGEGSWLTVV.

The chain recombines TRBV27 with TRBJ2-3; 7 bases fit TRBD2. V gave up 2 bases and J gave up 4 bases; unmatched junction bases: 6. The CDR3 is 15 amino acids. Germline V lookup: CDR1 MNHEY, CDR2 SMNVEV (reference sequence). The CDR3 loop reads CASSLMNRGADTQYF. In DNA form, the CDR3 reads TGTGCCAGCAGTTTAATGAATCGGGGGGCAGATACGCAGTATTTT.

This clonotype was found a few times. V usage is TRBV20-1 and J usage is TRBJ2-7; D possibly corresponds to TRBD2 (6 bases). The germline V gene encodes CDR1 DFQATT and CDR2 SNEGSKA (reference sequence). CDR3 length equals 13 residues. Between the trimmed V and J ends, which lost 4 bases and 0 bases, there was a span of 10 bases. The CDR3 DNA sequence: TGCAGTGCTACCCGGGACTTCTCCTACGAGCAGTACTTC. Its protein product is CSATRDFSYEQYF.

This clonotype was seen more than once but under ten times. The chain links TRBV7-2 to TRBJ2-3, with D tentatively TRBD1 (5 bases). The V end was cut by 8 bases, the J end by 2 bases, with 14 bases between. The CDR3 is made up of 14 amino acids. Germline values: CDR1 SGHTA, CDR2 FQGNSA. This chain's CDR3 is CASGDSPLTDTQYF. The DNA for the CDR3 is TGTGCCAGCGGAGACAGCCCTCTCACAGATACGCAGTATTTT.

The genes are TRBV15 and TRBJ1-2; no definite D call. CDR3 size: 12 residues. Trimming took 0 bases from V and 6 from J, leaving 5 bases between them. The germline CDR1 and CDR2 sequences are LNHNV and YYDKDF (reference sequence). The CDR3 protein is CATSRDGHGYTF. The CDR3 DNA follows: TGTGCCACCAGCAGAGATGGTCATGGCTACACCTTC. Together with reference TRBV15 and TRBJ1-2, the CDR3 gives the full variable domain: DAMVIQNPRYQVTQFGKPVTLSCSQTLNHNVMYWYQQKSSQAPKLLFHYYDKDFNNEADTPDNFQSRRPNTSFCFLDIRSPGLGDTAMYLCATSRDGHGYTFGSGTRLTVV.

The chain links TRBV20-1 to TRBJ2-7, with 13 bases fitting TRBD2. The ends lost 6 bases at V and 3 bases at J; junction bases unmatched: 5. Per germline, CDR1 DFQATT and CDR2 SNEGSKA (reference sequence). The CDR3 is 14 residues long. CDR3 bases: TGCAGTGCCACGGGACTAGCGGGGCACTACGAGCAGTACTTC. Its translation is CSATGLAGHYEQYF.

This clonotype came up a few times. CDR3: CASSYSSGGSNQPQHF. CDR3 DNA sequence: TGTGCCAGCAGTTACTCGAGTGGGGGTAGCAATCAGCCCCAGCATTTT. The rearrangement links TRBV6-2 or TRBV6-3 to TRBJ1-5; the D gene is possibly TRBD1 (5 bases). The V gene's germline CDR1 is MNHEY and CDR2 SVGEGT. V was shortened by 0 bases and J by 0 bases, with 9 bases between the two germline ends. CDR3 length: 16 amino acids.

CDR3 bases: TGTGCCAGCAGTTTGATACTACAGGGGGCTGGGAACACCGGGGAGCTGTTTTTT. Translating gives CASSLILQGAGNTGELFF. The chain has TRBV28 and TRBJ2-2; 9 nucleotides line up with TRBD1. J gave up 1 base and V 3 bases, and 9 bases lay outside the gene matches. CDR1 MDHEN and CDR2 SYDVKM come from the germline V gene. CDR3 size: 18 residues.

In its sample, this clonotype was seen many times. This chain links TRBV20-1 with TRBJ1-5; 7 bases are a match to TRBD1. The CDR3 covers 13 residues. After removal of 4 bases from V and 2 bases from J, the junction contained 2 bases not matched to a gene. Looked up from germline, CDR1 is DFQATT and CDR2 is SNEGSKA (reference sequence). Written as DNA, the CDR3 is TGCAGTGCTACCGGGACAGGCAATCAGCCCCAGCATTTT. Translation: CSATGTGNQPQHF.

This clonotype has only a few counts. The rearrangement joins TRBV13 to TRBJ1-1; weak D call: TRBD1 (5 bases). This CDR3 comprises 12 residues. The germline gives CDR1 PRHDT, CDR2 FYEKMQ (reference sequence). Trimming removed 8 bases at V and 1 base at J, with 8 bases between. CDR3 amino acids: CASEGQNTEAFF. The CDR3 bases are TGTGCCAGCGAAGGACAGAACACTGAAGCTTTCTTT.

This clonotype was seen a few times. V is TRBV2 and J is TRBJ2-1; perhaps TRBD1 as D (6 bases). The V and J ends lost 0 bases and 3 bases respectively, with 9 bases between them. Germline V gene data show CDR1 as SNHLY and CDR2 as FYNNEI. This CDR3 contains 15 residues. CDR3 in amino acids: CASSEARGGYNEQFF. CDR3 sequence (DNA): TGTGCCAGCAGTGAAGCGCGAGGGGGCTACAATGAGCAGTTCTTC.

This clonotype has only a few counts. The chain has TRBV20-1 and TRBJ2-5; the match to TRBD1 covers 7 bases. CDR3 length equals 14 residues. Trimming cost V 1 base and J 7 bases; bases outside gene matches: 9. The germline CDR1 and CDR2 sequences are DFQATT and SNEGSKA (reference sequence). CDR3 bases: TGCAGTGCTAGAGGACAGGGTGGTTTTGGGACCCAGTACTTC. Residues: CSARGQGGFGTQYF.

V gene TRBV6-2 or TRBV6-3 combines with J gene TRBJ2-7; maybe TRBD1 (6 bases). The CDR3 contains 16 residues. V gave up 0 bases and J gave up 0 bases, with 12 bases separating them. Germline CDR1 and CDR2: MNHEY and SVGEGT. CDR3 nucleotide sequence: TGTGCCAGCAGTTACTCGGTCCAGGGGAGCTCCTACGAGCAGTACTTC. Residues: CASSYSVQGSSYEQYF.

This clonotype was picked up a small number of times. This rearrangement joins TRBV7-9 to TRBJ1-6; 8 nucleotides line up with TRBD1. CDR3 length: 15 amino acids. Per germline, CDR1 SEHNR and CDR2 FQNEAQ (reference sequence). Trimming cost V 5 bases and J 6 bases; bases outside gene matches: 6. Here the CDR3 DNA reads TGTGCCAGCAGCCCCTCGACAGGGGTTAATTCACCCCTCCACTTT. This translates into CASSPSTGVNSPLHF.

This clonotype was seen more than once but under ten times. The J gene is TRBJ2-6, the V gene TRBV5-1, with D hard to call. The V gene's germline CDR1 is SGHRS and CDR2 YFSETQ. The CDR3 totals 15 residues. Trimming took 1 base from V and 9 from J, leaving 14 bases between them. CDR3 in DNA: TGCGCCAGCAGCTTGATCCCCGACCCCAACAACGTCCTGACTTTC. This codes for CASSLIPDPNNVLTF. Full variable domain (outside the CDR3, taken from reference TRBV5-1 and TRBJ2-6): KAGVTQTPRYLIKTRGQQVTLSCSPISGHRSVSWYQQTPGQGLQFLFEYFSETQRNKGNFPGRFSGRQFSNSRSEMNVSTLELGDSALYLCASSLIPDPNNVLTFGAGSRLTVL.

This clonotype was seen ten or more times. The chain uses TRBV13 and TRBJ2-3; D possibly corresponds to TRBD1 (6 bases). The V gene's germline CDR1 is PRHDT and CDR2 FYEKMQ (reference sequence). The CDR3 length is 17 residues. The germline V and J ends were trimmed by 5 bases and 1 base, with 19 bases remaining between them. The DNA of the CDR3 is TGTGCCAGCAGCCCTGGCCCCGGGACACCGGGCACAGATACGCAGTATTTT. It is translated as CASSPGPGTPGTDTQYF.

The chain recombines TRBV20-1 with TRBJ2-7; 7 bases match TRBD2. Germline V gives CDR1 DFQATT, CDR2 SNEGSKA (reference sequence). This CDR3 region has 14 residues. The ends lost 1 base at V and 5 bases at J; junction bases unmatched: 8. CDR3 DNA: TGCAGTGCTAGAGGCGTGACTAGCCTCAACGAGCAGTACTTC. It specifies CSARGVTSLNEQYF.

The chain uses TRBV11-2 and TRBJ2-7; 7 bases agree with TRBD1. J was trimmed by 6 bases and V by 5 bases; bases with no gene match: 7. This CDR3 region has 13 residues. Germline lookup yields CDR1 SGHAT and CDR2 FQNNGV. The CDR3 here is CASSVSYRGEQYF. CDR3 sequence (DNA): TGTGCCAGCAGCGTTTCCTACAGGGGCGAGCAGTACTTC.

J is TRBJ2-3 and V is TRBV19; weak D call: TRBD1 (5 bases). Trimming took off 5 bases at V and 2 bases at J, with 20 bases between the two ends. The CDR3 length is 17 residues. Germline CDR1 is LNHDA and CDR2 is SQIVND (reference sequence). CDR3 bases: TGTGCCAGTAGTCCCAACCTCCGCACAGGAACCACAGATACGCAGTATTTT. Amino acids: CASSPNLRTGTTDTQYF.

This clonotype has at least ten counts. The rearrangement links TRBV12-3 or TRBV12-4 to TRBJ2-3; D is ambiguous. Between the trimmed V and J ends, which lost 3 bases and 0 bases, there was a span of 16 bases. The CDR3 is 17 residues long. The DNA of the CDR3 is TGTGCCAGCAGTTTTGGCGGTGGTGGAACTAGCACAGATACGCAGTATTTT. This gives the protein CASSFGGGGTSTDTQYF.

CDR3 residues: CASSYFNVGANEAFF. As DNA, the CDR3 is TGTGCCAGCAGTTACTTTAATGTGGGGGCCAATGAAGCTTTCTTT. The V call is TRBV6-5, the J call TRBJ1-1; D is perhaps TRBD1 (6 bases). The CDR3 loop spans 15 amino acids. Looked up from germline, CDR1 is MNHEY and CDR2 is SVGAGI. Trimming removed 1 base from V and 7 bases from J, with 16 bases in between.

This clonotype appeared many times. The chain is built from TRBV10-3 and TRBJ2-5; D uncertain. CDR1 and CDR2 from the germline V gene are ENHRY and SYGVKD. V was cut by 6 bases and J by 1 base, with 15 bases left in between. CDR3 size: 15 residues. Here the CDR3 DNA reads TGTGCCATCAGCGACCCCGGCGTTGCCCAAGAGACCCAGTACTTC. Protein sequence: CAISDPGVAQETQYF.

This clonotype was observed at least ten times. The chain combines TRBV29-1 with TRBJ2-3; D might be TRBD2 (5 bases). The CDR3 extends over 14 amino acids. Looked up from germline, CDR1 is SQVTM and CDR2 is ANQGSEA. V was shortened by 6 bases and J by 0 bases, with 13 bases between the two germline ends. The CDR3 bases are TGCAGCGTGAGGGCGCGTAGTAGCACAGATACGCAGTATTTT. Protein product: CSVRARSSTDTQYF.

This clonotype occurred a few times. The chain carries TRBV4-1 and TRBJ2-7; 8 bases match TRBD1. The V gene's germline CDR1 is MGHRA and CDR2 YSYEKL. The V segment lost 1 base and the J segment 0 bases; nucleotides outside the gene matches: 5. CDR3 length: 16 amino acids. In DNA, the CDR3 is TGCGCCAGCAGCCAAGTTTCGGGACAGGCCTCCTACGAGCAGTACTTC. It yields the protein CASSQVSGQASYEQYF.

In nucleotides, the CDR3 is TGTGCCAGCAGCGAGGGTGGAGATACGCAGTATTTT. Its protein is CASSEGGDTQYF. The rearrangement links TRBV5-6 to TRBJ2-3; D is possibly TRBD2 (5 bases). Between the trimmed V and J ends, which lost 4 bases and 5 bases, there was a span of 8 bases. The CDR3 runs 12 residues. CDR1 and CDR2 from the germline V gene are SGHDT and YYEEEE.

This clonotype has a handful of counts. V is TRBV4-1 and J is TRBJ1-5; D gene uncertain. Germline CDR1 is MGHRA and CDR2 is YSYEKL. This CDR3 is built from 17 residues. V was shortened by 1 base and J by 7 bases, with 20 bases between the two germline ends. This CDR3 reads CASSQAIFRRVDQPQHF. The CDR3 nucleotides are TGCGCCAGCAGCCAAGCGATCTTCCGGCGGGTAGACCAGCCCCAGCATTTT.

This rearrangement joins TRBV2 to TRBJ1-2; the match to TRBD1 covers 7 bases. The CDR3 consists of 14 residues. Germline trimming cut 6 bases from V and 2 bases from J; bases unmatched to any gene: 6. Germline CDR1 SNHLY, CDR2 FYNNEI. CDR3 nucleotide sequence: TGTGCCAGCAGGGGGGACAGCGAAAACTATGGCTACACCTTC. Protein product: CASRGDSENYGYTF.